Here is one T cell receptor (beta chain) with its context. Its antigen is currently unknown. The germline V gene has CDR1 SGHRS and CDR2 YFSETQ. The CDR3 consists of 15 residues. V lost 2 bases, J lost 3 bases, and 8 bases stayed unmatched. These data are taken from a study of shared clonotypes between healthy human individuals. Overall study findings and caveats: Sharing across four donors was highest in naive CD4 (roughly 5%) and lowest in memory CD8 (about 0.4%).

Profiled with immunoSEQ multiplex PCR; TCRdb holds only in-frame clones, not every one. The sample holds about 1,900,000 clones, about 95% seen once. Naive CD8 cells lacked CD45RO, underwent positive selection for CCR7 and left out terminally differentiated effector memory CD45RA+ cells. The chain has TRBV5-1 and TRBJ2-7; 7 nucleotides agree with TRBD2. Sequencing was done on a sample of naive CD8+ T cells sorted from blood. This sequence was found in a young man in good health. CDR3 loop: CASSLLTGGVYEQYF. DNA of the CDR3: TGCGCCAGCAGCTTACTGACGGGGGGAGTCTACGAGCAGTACTTC.